The 7 T cell receptor beta chains below all came from one sample that was sequenced in a study of T cells in Graves' hyperthyroidism and ophthalmopathy. Using RNA transcripts as the source, TCR beta CDR3 regions were amplified. In the first-round RT-PCR of the TCR CDR3, the HTBI primer set was used. One entry per CDR3 protein results from TCRdb running MiXCR on the multiplex PCR reads. This table holds about 380,000 distinct CDR3 sequences, around 18% found once. The sequenced sample was blood. The source is a man aged 18 to 30 with Graves' ophthalmopathy.

This clonotype has at least ten counts. V and J are TRBV2 and TRBJ1-6, with D possibly being TRBD1 (6 bases). Germline V gives CDR1 SNHLY, CDR2 FYNNEI. The CDR3 is 15 amino acids. The germline V and J ends were trimmed by 4 bases and 4 bases, with 11 bases remaining between them. The CDR3, as DNA: TGTGCCAGCAGTGGGGACATCGGGTATAATTCACCCCTCCACTTT. Amino acids: CASSGDIGYNSPLHF.

This clonotype has ten or more counts. CDR3 nucleotides: TGTGCCAGCAGTTTAGGGGGGGGACAGGTCTATGGCTACACCTTC. It codes for CASSLGGGQVYGYTF. J is TRBJ1-2 and V is TRBV12-3 or TRBV12-4; the match to TRBD1 covers 8 bases. V lost 1 base to trimming and J lost 4 bases; unmatched junction nucleotides: 5. The CDR3 sequence is 15 residues long.

This clonotype was observed at least ten times. This chain uses TRBV6-5 with TRBJ2-3; possible D gene TRBD1, 6 bases. V lost 1 base to trimming and J lost 5 bases, with 10 bases between them. The germline V gene has CDR1 MNHEY and CDR2 SVGAGI. The CDR3 totals 14 residues. This CDR3 is CASSYLQGVDTQYF. The CDR3 DNA sequence: TGTGCCAGCAGTTACTTACAGGGAGTAGATACGCAGTATTTT.

The chain carries TRBV29-1 and TRBJ1-2; possibly TRBD1 for D (5 bases). The CDR3 has 13 amino acids. V lost 4 bases and J 6 bases, leaving 15 bases between the germline ends. CDR1 and CDR2 (germline): SQVTM, ANQGSEA. Here the CDR3 DNA reads TGCAGCGTTGCGAGCTCCCAGGGAAATGGCTACACCTTC. As protein: CSVASSQGNGYTF.

This clonotype was found many times. The rearrangement uses TRBV3-1 and TRBJ2-3; D is unresolved. Germline CDR1 reads LGHDT; CDR2 reads YNNKEL (reference sequence). Trimming left V 0 bases short and J 11 bases short, with 12 bases between. This CDR3 has 13 residues. CDR3 sequence reads: CASSQDPTFWQYF. CDR3 nucleotides: TGTGCCAGCAGCCAAGATCCTACCTTTTGGCAGTATTTT.

This chain connects TRBV20-1 to TRBJ2-7; TRBD1 is a possible D gene (6 bases). Germline V lookup: CDR1 DFQATT, CDR2 SNEGSKA (reference sequence). The CDR3 covers 12 residues. The V gene lost 8 bases and the J gene lost 3 bases, with 14 bases spanning the gap. CDR3 sequence (DNA): TGCAGTTCTACAGGGTCGGGCTACGAGCAGTACTTC. It translates to CSSTGSGYEQYF.

In the case of this clonotype: Germline and junction disagree at one end, which may indicate a read error. The chain combines TRBV6-5 with TRBJ1-5, with D unclear. CDR1 MNHEY and CDR2 SVGAGI come from the germline V gene. The CDR3 consists of 17 residues. CDR3 bases: TGTGCCAGCAGTGACTCTACGGCCCTCTATAGCAATCAGCCCCAGCATTTT. Translated: CASSDSTALYSNQPQHF.